Shown below are 10 T cell receptor beta chains from a single sample sequenced in a study of cytomegalovirus exposure and HLA in healthy donors. 13 Jbeta primers and 60 Vbeta primers were used for the PCR. Libraries were prepared by immunoSEQ multiplex PCR; TCRdb keeps only in-frame clonotypes and omits some of them. The profile shows approximately 150,000 clones, 60% to 85% of them singletons. Material: PBMCs. All receptors derive from a man between 25 and 39 years old in good health and CMV-seropositive.

J is TRBJ2-7 and V is TRBV2, with D possibly matching TRBD1 (6 bases). CDR3 length: 17 amino acids. CDR1 is SNHLY, CDR2 FYNNEI, per germline. Between the trimmed V and J ends, which lost 0 bases and 2 bases, there was a span of 17 bases. CDR3 DNA: TGTGCCAGCAGTGAAGCGGAAATTCAGGGGTCCCCCTACGAGCAGTACTTC. Its translation is CASSEAEIQGSPYEQYF.

V is TRBV5-1 and J is TRBJ2-1, with D maybe TRBD2 (6 bases). The germline V and J ends were trimmed by 4 bases and 6 bases, with 11 bases remaining between them. The CDR3 runs 13 residues. The V gene's germline CDR1 is SGHRS and CDR2 YFSETQ. CDR3 sequence (DNA): TGCGCCAGCAGCCCGTTGGGGGGCAATGAGCAGTTCTTC. This translates into CASSPLGGNEQFF.

The chain is built from TRBV14 and TRBJ2-6; possibly TRBD1 for D (5 bases). Trimming removed 3 bases at V and 0 bases at J, with 6 bases between. CDR1 and CDR2 from the germline V gene are SGHDN and FVKESK. The CDR3 spans 15 residues. This chain's CDR3 is CASSHRVSGANVLTF. CDR3 coding DNA: TGTGCCAGCAGCCACAGGGTCTCTGGGGCCAACGTCCTGACTTTC. Based on the CDR3 plus reference TRBV14 and TRBJ2-6, the full variable domain is EAGVTQFPSHSVIEKGQTVTLRCDPISGHDNLYWYRRVMGKEIKFLLHFVKESKQDESGMPNNRFLAERTGGTYSTLKVQPAELEDSGVYFCASSHRVSGANVLTFGAGSRLTVL.

The V gene is TRBV4-1, the J gene TRBJ2-6; D is possibly TRBD1 (6 bases). The CDR3 runs 18 residues. V lost 2 bases to trimming and J lost 0 bases, with 14 bases between them. Germline CDR1 is MGHRA and CDR2 is YSYEKL. The DNA of the CDR3 is TGCGCCAGCAGCCAACTTTACGGACAGCCCTCTGGGGCCAACGTCCTGACTTTC. Protein sequence: CASSQLYGQPSGANVLTF.

The chain couples TRBV29-1 to TRBJ1-4, with D hard to call. The germline gives CDR1 SQVTM, CDR2 ANQGSEA. CDR3 length: 14 residues. CDR3 in DNA: TGCAGTCACCTTGGAGGTACAACTAATGAAAAACTGTTTTTT. It translates to CSHLGGTTNEKLFF.

The genes are TRBV4-1 and TRBJ2-7; the match to TRBD2 covers 10 bases. CDR3 length: 17 amino acids. With 6 bases clipped from V and 1 base from J, the junction kept 12 bases outside the gene matches. Germline CDR1 is MGHRA and CDR2 is YSYEKL. CDR3 sequence reads: CASSPGGSGGRSYEQYF. The DNA for the CDR3 is TGCGCCAGCAGTCCCGGGGGTAGCGGGGGGCGTTCCTACGAGCAGTACTTC.

This clone was counted only a few times. V is TRBV7-6 and J is TRBJ2-7, with 9 bases identical to TRBD1. The V and J ends lost 4 bases and 5 bases, in that order; junction bases with no gene match: 6. CDR1 and CDR2 (germline): SGHVS, FNYEAQ. This CDR3 has 14 amino acids. CDR3 DNA sequence: TGTGCCAGCAGCTCCAGTACAGGGGGCAACGAGCAGTACTTC. The encoded protein is CASSSSTGGNEQYF.

This chain links TRBV2 with TRBJ2-7; 9 bases line up with TRBD2. With 4 bases clipped from V and 2 bases from J, the junction kept 3 bases outside the gene matches. CDR3 size: 14 residues. Germline V gene sequence: CDR1 SNHLY, CDR2 FYNNEI. For the CDR3, the DNA is TGTGCCAGCAGTGTTAGCGGGGGAACCTACGAGCAGTACTTC. Encoded protein: CASSVSGGTYEQYF. Variable domain in full (rest from reference TRBV2 and TRBJ2-7): EPEVTQTPSHQVTQMGQEVILRCVPISNHLYFYWYRQILGQKVEFLVSFYNNEISEKSEIFDDQFSVERPDGSNFTLKIRSTKLEDSAMYFCASSVSGGTYEQYFGPGTRLTVT.

The CDR3 here is CASSVAPSSGANVLTF. CDR3 sequence (DNA): TGTGCCAGCAGCGTAGCTCCGAGCTCTGGGGCCAACGTCCTGACTTTC. The chain combines TRBV9 with TRBJ2-6; no clear D gene. This CDR3 region has 16 residues. Deletions cut 0 bases from V and 0 bases from J, with 7 bases between. Germline-derived CDR1 and CDR2 are SGDLS and YYNGEE.

The rearrangement joins TRBV5-4 to TRBJ1-1, with D perhaps matching TRBD1 (5 bases). Trimming pared 7 bases from V and 2 bases from J, leaving 18 bases between. The V gene's germline CDR1 is SGHNT and CDR2 YYREEE (reference sequence). The CDR3 consists of 15 residues. The CDR3 loop reads CASAWRGGVNTEAFF. The DNA for the CDR3 is TGTGCCAGCGCATGGCGGGGCGGTGTCAACACTGAAGCTTTCTTT.